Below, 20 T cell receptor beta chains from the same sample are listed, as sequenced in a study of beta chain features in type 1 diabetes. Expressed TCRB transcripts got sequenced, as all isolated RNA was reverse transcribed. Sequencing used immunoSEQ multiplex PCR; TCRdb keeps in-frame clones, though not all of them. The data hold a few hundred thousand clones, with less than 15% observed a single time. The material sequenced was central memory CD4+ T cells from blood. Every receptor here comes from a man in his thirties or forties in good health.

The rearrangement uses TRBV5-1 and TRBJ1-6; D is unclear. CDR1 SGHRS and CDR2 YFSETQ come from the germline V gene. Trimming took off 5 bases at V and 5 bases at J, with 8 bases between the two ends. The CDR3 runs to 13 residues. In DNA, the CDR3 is TGCGCCAGCAGGGAACGGGATAATTCACCCCTCCACTTT. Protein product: CASRERDNSPLHF.

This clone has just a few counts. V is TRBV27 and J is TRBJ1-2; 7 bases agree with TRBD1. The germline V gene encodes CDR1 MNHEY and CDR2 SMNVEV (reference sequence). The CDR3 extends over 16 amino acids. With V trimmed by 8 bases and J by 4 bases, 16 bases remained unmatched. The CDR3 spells CASANLQGNRVYGYTF. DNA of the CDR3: TGTGCCAGCGCCAACTTACAGGGGAACCGTGTCTATGGCTACACCTTC.

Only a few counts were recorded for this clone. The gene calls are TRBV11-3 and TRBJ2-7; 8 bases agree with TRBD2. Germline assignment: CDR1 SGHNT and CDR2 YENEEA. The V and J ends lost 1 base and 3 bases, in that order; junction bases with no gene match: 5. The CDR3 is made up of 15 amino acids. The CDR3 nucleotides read TGTGCCAGCAGCTTAGGGGCGGGAGGAGACTACGAGCAGTACGTC. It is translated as CASSLGAGGDYEQYV.

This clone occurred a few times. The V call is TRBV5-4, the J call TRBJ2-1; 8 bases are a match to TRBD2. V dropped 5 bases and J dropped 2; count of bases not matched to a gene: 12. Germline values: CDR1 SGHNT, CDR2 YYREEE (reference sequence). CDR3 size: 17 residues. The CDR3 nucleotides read TGTGCCAGCAGACCTACCCGCGGGGGGACTACCTACAATGAGCAGTTCTTC. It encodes CASRPTRGGTTYNEQFF.

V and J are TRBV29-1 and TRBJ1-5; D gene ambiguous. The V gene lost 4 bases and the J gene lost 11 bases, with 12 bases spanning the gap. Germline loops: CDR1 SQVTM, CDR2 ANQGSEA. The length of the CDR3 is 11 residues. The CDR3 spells CSVVLGLTQHF. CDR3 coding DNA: TGCAGCGTTGTACTTGGGTTGACCCAGCATTTT.

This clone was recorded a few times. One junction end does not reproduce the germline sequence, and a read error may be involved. The CDR3, as DNA: TGTGCTAGCAGCTTAGCAGGGGTTCACAATGAGCAGTTCTTC. It translates to CASSLAGVHNEQFF. The J gene is TRBJ2-1, the V gene TRBV7-7, with D maybe TRBD1 (6 bases). Germline values: CDR1 SSHAT, CDR2 FNYEAQ (reference sequence). CDR3 length equals 14 residues.

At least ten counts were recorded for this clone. The DNA of the CDR3 is TGTGCCAGCAGCCCGACCGGTTGGGGAGCTTTCTTT. Its translation is CASSPTGWGAFF. The chain carries TRBV14 and TRBJ1-1; D not certain. This CDR3 is built from 12 residues. V was clipped by 4 bases and J by 10 bases, with 13 bases between them. Germline V gene lookup returns CDR1 SGHDN and CDR2 FVKESK.

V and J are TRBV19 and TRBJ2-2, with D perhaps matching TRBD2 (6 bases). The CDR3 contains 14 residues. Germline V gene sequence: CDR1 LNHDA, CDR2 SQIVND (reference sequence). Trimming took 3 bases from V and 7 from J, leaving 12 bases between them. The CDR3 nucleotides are TGTGCCAGTAGTATCCGAACGGGAGTCGGGGAGCTGTTTTTT. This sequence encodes CASSIRTGVGELFF.

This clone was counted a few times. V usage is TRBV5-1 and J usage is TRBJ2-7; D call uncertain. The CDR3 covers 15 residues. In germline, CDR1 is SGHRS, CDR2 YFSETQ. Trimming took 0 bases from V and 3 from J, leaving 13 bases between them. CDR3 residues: CASSLGLNQLYEQYF. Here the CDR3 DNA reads TGCGCCAGCAGCTTGGGACTGAACCAGCTCTACGAGCAGTACTTC.

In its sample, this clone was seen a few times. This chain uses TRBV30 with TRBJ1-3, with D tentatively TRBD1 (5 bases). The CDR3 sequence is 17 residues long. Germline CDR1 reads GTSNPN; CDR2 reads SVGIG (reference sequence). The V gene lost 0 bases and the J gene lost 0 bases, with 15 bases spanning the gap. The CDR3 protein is CAWSVGRGWSSGNTIYF. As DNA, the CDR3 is TGTGCCTGGAGTGTAGGGAGGGGCTGGAGCTCTGGAAACACCATATATTTT.

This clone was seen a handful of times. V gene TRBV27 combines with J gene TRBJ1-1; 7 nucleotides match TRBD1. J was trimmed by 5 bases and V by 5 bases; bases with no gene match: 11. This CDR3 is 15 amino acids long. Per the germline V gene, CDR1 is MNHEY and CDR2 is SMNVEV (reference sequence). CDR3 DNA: TGTGCCAGCAGTCCAACCCACAGGGGTGGGACTGAAGCTTTCTTT. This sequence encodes CASSPTHRGGTEAFF.

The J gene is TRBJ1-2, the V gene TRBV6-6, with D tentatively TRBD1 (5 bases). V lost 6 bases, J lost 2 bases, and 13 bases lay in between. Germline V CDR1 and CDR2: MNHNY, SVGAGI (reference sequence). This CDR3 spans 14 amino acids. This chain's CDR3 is CASSPRGGNYGYTF. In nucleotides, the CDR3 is TGTGCCAGCAGCCCACGGGGGGGAAACTATGGCTACACCTTC.

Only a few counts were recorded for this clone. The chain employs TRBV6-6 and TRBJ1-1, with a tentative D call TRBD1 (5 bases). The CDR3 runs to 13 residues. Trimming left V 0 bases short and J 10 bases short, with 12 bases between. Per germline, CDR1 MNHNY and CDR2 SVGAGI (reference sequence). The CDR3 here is CASSYSKDKPAFF. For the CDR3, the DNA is TGTGCCAGCAGTTACTCGAAGGACAAGCCAGCTTTCTTT.

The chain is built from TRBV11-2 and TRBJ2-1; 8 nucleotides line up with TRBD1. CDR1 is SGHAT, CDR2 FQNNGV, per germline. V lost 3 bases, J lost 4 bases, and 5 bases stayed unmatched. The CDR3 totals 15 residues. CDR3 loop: CASSFGQGGYNEQFF. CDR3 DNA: TGTGCCAGCAGCTTCGGACAGGGAGGTTACAATGAGCAGTTCTTC.

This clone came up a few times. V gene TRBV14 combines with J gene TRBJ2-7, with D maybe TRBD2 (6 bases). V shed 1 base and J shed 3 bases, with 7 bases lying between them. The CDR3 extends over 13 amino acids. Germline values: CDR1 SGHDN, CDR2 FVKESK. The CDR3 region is CASSQVRGYEQYF. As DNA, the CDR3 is TGTGCCAGCAGCCAAGTGCGGGGCTACGAGCAGTACTTC.

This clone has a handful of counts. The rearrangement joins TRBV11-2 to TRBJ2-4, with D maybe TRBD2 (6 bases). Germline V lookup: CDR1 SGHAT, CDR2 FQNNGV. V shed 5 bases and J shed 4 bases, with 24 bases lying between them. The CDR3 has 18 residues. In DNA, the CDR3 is TGTGCCAGCAGCCCCCGTTGGGGGTCTGATGGACTAAAAAACATTCAGTACTTC. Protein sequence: CASSPRWGSDGLKNIQYF.

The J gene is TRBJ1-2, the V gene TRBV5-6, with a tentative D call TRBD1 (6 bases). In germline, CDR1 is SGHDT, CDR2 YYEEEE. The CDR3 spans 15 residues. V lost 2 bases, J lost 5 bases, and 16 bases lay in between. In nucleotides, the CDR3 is TGTGCCAGCAGCTTCGACGGGGGGGCGACGTATGGCTACACCTTC. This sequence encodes CASSFDGGATYGYTF.

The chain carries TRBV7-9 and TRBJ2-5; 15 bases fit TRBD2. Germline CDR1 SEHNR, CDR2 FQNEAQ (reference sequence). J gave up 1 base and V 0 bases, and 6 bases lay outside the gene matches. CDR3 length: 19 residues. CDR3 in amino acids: CASSLALGLAGGRQETQYF. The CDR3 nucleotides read TGTGCCAGCAGCTTAGCGCTGGGACTAGCGGGGGGCCGCCAAGAGACCCAGTACTTC.

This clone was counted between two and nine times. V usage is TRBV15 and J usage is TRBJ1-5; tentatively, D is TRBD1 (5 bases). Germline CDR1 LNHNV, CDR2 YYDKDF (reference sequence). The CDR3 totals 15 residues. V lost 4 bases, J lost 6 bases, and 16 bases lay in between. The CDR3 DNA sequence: TGTGCCACCAGCACCCAAGACAGAGGAGGTCAGCCCCAGCATTTT. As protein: CATSTQDRGGQPQHF.

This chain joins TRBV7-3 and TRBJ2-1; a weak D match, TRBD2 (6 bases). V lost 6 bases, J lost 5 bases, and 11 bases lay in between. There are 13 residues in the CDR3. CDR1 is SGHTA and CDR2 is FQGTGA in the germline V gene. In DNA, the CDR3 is TGTGCCAGCAGTGGAGGGACCAACAATGAGCAGTTCTTC. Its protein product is CASSGGTNNEQFF.